Below are 14 T cell receptor beta chains sequenced from a single sample in a study of cytotoxic CD8 clonotypes in ibrutinib-treated CLL. Clones were read by immunoSEQ multiplex PCR, and TCRdb kept only the in-frame ones, dropping some. This sample has around 150,000 clones, with roughly 77% found just once. The specimen was PBMCs, collected after 12 months of ibrutinib treatment. These receptors came from a human donor with chronic lymphocytic leukemia.

V and J are TRBV29-1 and TRBJ1-1, with D perhaps matching TRBD1 (5 bases). Trimming removed 4 bases from V and 0 bases from J, with 9 bases in between. CDR1 and CDR2 from the germline V gene are SQVTM and ANQGSEA. This CDR3 has 13 amino acids. CDR3 DNA sequence: TGCAGCGTTGGACAGTCTATGAACACTGAAGCTTTCTTT. This codes for CSVGQSMNTEAFF.

This clone was counted once. The V gene is TRBV7-9, the J gene TRBJ1-5; D is undetermined. This CDR3 has 14 amino acids. V was cut by 4 bases and J by 1 base, with 8 bases left in between. Germline CDR1 and CDR2: SEHNR and FQNEAQ (reference sequence). CDR3 coding DNA: TGTGCCAGCAGCTCTGGTCGGAGCAATCAGCCCCAGCATTTT. It yields the protein CASSSGRSNQPQHF.

The chain has TRBV29-1 and TRBJ2-7, with TRBD1 matching 8 bases. V lost 6 bases and J lost 3; bases outside the gene matches: 7. CDR3 length equals 13 residues. Germline V CDR1 and CDR2: SQVTM, ANQGSEA. In DNA, the CDR3 is TGCAGCGTGAACCAGGGGGCTTACTACGAGCAGTACTTC. Protein sequence: CSVNQGAYYEQYF.

The chain links TRBV19 to TRBJ2-7, with TRBD1 matching over 9 bases. This CDR3 spans 15 amino acids. V lost 5 bases, J lost 0 bases, and 5 bases stayed unmatched. Germline assignment: CDR1 LNHDA and CDR2 SQIVND (reference sequence). In DNA form, the CDR3 reads TGTGCCAGTAGTTCCCCGACAGGGGGCTCCTACGAGCAGTACTTC. Amino acid sequence: CASSSPTGGSYEQYF.

V usage is TRBV28 and J usage is TRBJ2-4, with 7 bases matching TRBD1. This CDR3 comprises 15 residues. V lost 2 bases and J lost 4; bases outside the gene matches: 5. CDR1 is MDHEN, CDR2 SYDVKM, per germline. DNA of the CDR3: TGTGCCAGCAGTTTACCCTCGACAGGGAAAAACATTCAGTACTTC. As protein: CASSLPSTGKNIQYF.

The chain combines TRBV19 with TRBJ2-1; D is uncertain. This CDR3 is built from 14 residues. V dropped 3 bases and J dropped 9 bases, with 15 bases sitting between them. CDR1 is LNHDA, CDR2 SQIVND, per germline (reference sequence). The CDR3 protein is CASSIRGLPIEQFF. The CDR3 coding sequence is TGTGCCAGTAGTATCCGCGGCCTTCCGATTGAGCAGTTCTTC.

The CDR3 nucleotides read TGTGCCAGCAGCGTAGGTCAGGGTGGCAATCAGCCCCAGCATTTT. Translated, it gives CASSVGQGGNQPQHF. V usage is TRBV9 and J usage is TRBJ1-5, with D possibly TRBD1 on 5 matching bases. The ends were cut back, 0 bases at V and 2 bases at J, with 9 bases in the middle. This CDR3 is 15 amino acids long. Germline V lookup: CDR1 SGDLS, CDR2 YYNGEE.

The chain has TRBV7-2 and TRBJ2-3, with TRBD1 identical over 12 bases. CDR1 SGHTA and CDR2 FQGNSA come from the germline V gene. This CDR3 is built from 16 residues. V shed 4 bases and J 6 bases; nucleotides not matched to a gene: 8. The CDR3 loop reads CASSSLGTGGSDTQYF. In DNA, the CDR3 is TGTGCCAGCAGCTCCCTCGGGACAGGGGGCTCGGATACGCAGTATTTT.

The chain combines TRBV5-8 with TRBJ2-1; TRBD2 aligns across 13 bases. CDR1 SGHTS and CDR2 YDEGEE come from the germline V gene. J lost 7 bases, V lost 9 bases, and 10 bases had no gene match. The CDR3 contains 15 residues. Here the CDR3 DNA reads TGTGCCACCACAACCGGGACTAGCGGGAAAAATGAGCAGTTCTTC. It encodes CATTTGTSGKNEQFF.

V and J are TRBV6-5 and TRBJ2-1, with D tentatively TRBD1 (6 bases). Looked up from germline, CDR1 is MNHEY and CDR2 is SVGAGI. Trimming shortened V by 5 bases and J by 4 bases, and 12 bases separated the two germline ends. The CDR3 runs 14 residues. CDR3 amino acids: CASSRPGQYNEQFF. The CDR3, as DNA: TGTGCCAGCAGTAGACCCGGACAGTACAATGAGCAGTTCTTC.

V gene TRBV18 combines with J gene TRBJ1-2; D is undetermined. The germline CDR1 and CDR2 sequences are KGHSH and LQKENI. The CDR3 is made up of 12 amino acids. V lost 0 bases to trimming and J lost 13 bases, with 12 bases between them. CDR3 residues: CASSPPTSHRTF. Here the CDR3 DNA reads TGTGCCAGCTCACCACCGACCTCGCATCGCACCTTC.

The rearrangement uses TRBV27 and TRBJ1-2; D possibly corresponds to TRBD1 (6 bases). The ends were cut back, 6 bases at V and 0 bases at J, with 8 bases in the middle. There are 13 residues in the CDR3. CDR1 is MNHEY and CDR2 is SMNVEV in the germline V gene (reference sequence). This CDR3 reads CASRGTSNYGYTF. The CDR3 DNA follows: TGTGCCAGCAGGGGGACATCTAACTATGGCTACACCTTC.

In this sample, this clone turned up once. The chain combines TRBV27 with TRBJ2-7; D call uncertain. CDR3 length: 14 residues. CDR1 and CDR2 (germline): MNHEY, SMNVEV (reference sequence). V was cut by 5 bases and J by 4 bases, with 15 bases left in between. CDR3 in DNA: TGTGCCAGCAGTCTCAGGCTCCCTGGTTACGAGCAGTACTTC. Protein: CASSLRLPGYEQYF.

CDR3 amino acids: CASRGQGMNTEAFF. For the CDR3, the DNA is TGCGCCAGCAGAGGACAGGGGATGAACACTGAAGCTTTCTTT. The chain links TRBV4-1 to TRBJ1-1; 9 nucleotides agree with TRBD1. With 6 bases clipped from V and 0 bases from J, the junction kept 2 bases outside the gene matches. CDR3 length: 14 residues. The V gene's germline CDR1 is MGHRA and CDR2 YSYEKL.